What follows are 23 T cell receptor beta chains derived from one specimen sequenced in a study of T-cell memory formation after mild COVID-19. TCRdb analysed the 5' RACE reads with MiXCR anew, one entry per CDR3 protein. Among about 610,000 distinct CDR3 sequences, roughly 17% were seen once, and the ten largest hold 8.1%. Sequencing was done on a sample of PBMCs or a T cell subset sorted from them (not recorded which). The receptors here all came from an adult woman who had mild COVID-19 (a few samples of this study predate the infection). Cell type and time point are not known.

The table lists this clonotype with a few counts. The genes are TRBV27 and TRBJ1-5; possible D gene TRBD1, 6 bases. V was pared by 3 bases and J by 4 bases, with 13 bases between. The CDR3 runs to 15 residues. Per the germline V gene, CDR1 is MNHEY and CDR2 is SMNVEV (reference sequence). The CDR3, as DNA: TGTGCCAGCAGTTTCGACAGGCTGGGTAATCAGCCCCAGCATTTT. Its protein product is CASSFDRLGNQPQHF.

Here the CDR3 DNA reads TGTGCCAGCAGCTTCAGACACAGGCGGGAGCCCTACGAGCAGTACTTC. It translates to CASSFRHRREPYEQYF. This chain links TRBV7-8 with TRBJ2-7, with TRBD2 matching 7 bases. From germline, CDR1 is SGHVS and CDR2 FQNEAQ. The CDR3 contains 16 residues. Unmatched junction bases numbered 10, after V lost 3 bases and J lost 2 bases.

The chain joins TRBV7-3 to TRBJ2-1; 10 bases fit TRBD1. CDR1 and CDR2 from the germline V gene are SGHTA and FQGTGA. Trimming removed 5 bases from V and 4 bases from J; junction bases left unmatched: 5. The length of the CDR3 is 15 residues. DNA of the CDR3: TGTGCCAGCAGCGGACAGGGGGGGCTTTACAATGAGCAGTTCTTC. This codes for CASSGQGGLYNEQFF.

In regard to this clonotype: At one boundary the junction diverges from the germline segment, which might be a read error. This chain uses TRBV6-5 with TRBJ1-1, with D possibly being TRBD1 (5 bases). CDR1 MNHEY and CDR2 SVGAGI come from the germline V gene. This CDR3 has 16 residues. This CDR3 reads CASSYRGAGSDTEGFF. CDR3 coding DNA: TGTGCCAGCAGTTACAGGGGTGCAGGGAGTGACACTGAAGGTTTCTTT.

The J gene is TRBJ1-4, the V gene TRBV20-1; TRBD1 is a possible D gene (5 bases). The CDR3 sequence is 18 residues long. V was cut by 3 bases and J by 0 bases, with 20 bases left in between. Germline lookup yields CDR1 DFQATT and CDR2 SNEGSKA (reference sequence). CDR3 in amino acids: CSAREHGTIRTTNEKLFF. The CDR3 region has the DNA TGCAGTGCTAGGGAGCACGGGACCATCAGGACAACTAATGAAAAACTGTTTTTT.

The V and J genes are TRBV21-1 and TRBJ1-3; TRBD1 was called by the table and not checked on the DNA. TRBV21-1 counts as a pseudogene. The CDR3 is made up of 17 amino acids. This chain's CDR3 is CASGRASGTHVKGTIYF. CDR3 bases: TGTGCCAGCGGCAGAGCCTCAGGGACGCACGTTAAAGGCACCATATATTTT.

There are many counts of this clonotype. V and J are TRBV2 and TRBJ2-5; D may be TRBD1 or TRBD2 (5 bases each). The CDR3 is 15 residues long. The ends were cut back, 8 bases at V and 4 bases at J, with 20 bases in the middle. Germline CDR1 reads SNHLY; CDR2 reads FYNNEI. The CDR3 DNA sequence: TGTGCCAGCGCAGACTGGGCGGGCCAGGGAGAGACCCAGTACTTC. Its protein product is CASADWAGQGETQYF.

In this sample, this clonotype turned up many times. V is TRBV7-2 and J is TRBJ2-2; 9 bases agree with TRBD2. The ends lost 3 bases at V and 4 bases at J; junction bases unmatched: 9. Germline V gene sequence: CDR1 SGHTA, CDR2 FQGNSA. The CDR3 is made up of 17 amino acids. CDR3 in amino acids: CASSFKGTSLSTGELFF. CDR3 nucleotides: TGTGCCAGCAGCTTCAAGGGGACTAGCCTCTCCACCGGGGAGCTGTTTTTT. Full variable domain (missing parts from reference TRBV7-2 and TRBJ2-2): GAGVSQSPSNKVTEKGKDVELRCDPISGHTALYWYRQSLGQGLEFLIYFQGNSAPDKSGLPSDRFSAERTGGSVSTLTIQRTQQEDSAVYLCASSFKGTSLSTGELFFGEGSRLTVL.

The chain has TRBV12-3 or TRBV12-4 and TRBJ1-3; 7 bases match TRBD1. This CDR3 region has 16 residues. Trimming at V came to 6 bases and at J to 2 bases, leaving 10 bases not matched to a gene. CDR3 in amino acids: CASSRRQGVAGNTIYF. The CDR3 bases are TGTGCCAGCAGCCGCAGACAGGGCGTAGCTGGAAACACCATATATTTT.

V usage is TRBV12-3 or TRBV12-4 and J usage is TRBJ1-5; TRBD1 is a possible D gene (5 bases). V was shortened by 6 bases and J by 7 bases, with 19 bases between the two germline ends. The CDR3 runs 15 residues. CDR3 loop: CASSPQGRAIQPQHF. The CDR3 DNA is TGTGCCAGCAGCCCTCAGGGCAGGGCGATACAGCCCCAGCATTTT.

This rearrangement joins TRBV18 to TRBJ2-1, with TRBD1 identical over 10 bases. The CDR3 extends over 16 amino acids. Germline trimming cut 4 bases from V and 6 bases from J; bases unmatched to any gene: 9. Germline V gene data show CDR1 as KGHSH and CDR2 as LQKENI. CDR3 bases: TGTGCCAGCTCACTCGTCTTGGGACAGGGGCTCAATGAGCAGTTCTTC. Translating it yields CASSLVLGQGLNEQFF.

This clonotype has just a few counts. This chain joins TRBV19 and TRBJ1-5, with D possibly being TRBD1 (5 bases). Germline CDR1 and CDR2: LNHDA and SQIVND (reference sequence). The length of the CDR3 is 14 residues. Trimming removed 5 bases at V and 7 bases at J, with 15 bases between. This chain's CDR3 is CASSRQPWGQPQHF. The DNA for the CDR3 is TGTGCCAGTAGTCGGCAGCCCTGGGGGCAGCCCCAGCATTTT.

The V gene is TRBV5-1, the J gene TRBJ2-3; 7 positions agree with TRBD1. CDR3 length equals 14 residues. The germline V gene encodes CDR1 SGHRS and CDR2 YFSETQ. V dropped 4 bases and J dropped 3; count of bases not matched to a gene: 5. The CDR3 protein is CASSSHRGTDTQYF. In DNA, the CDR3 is TGCGCCAGCAGCAGTCACAGGGGTACAGATACGCAGTATTTT.

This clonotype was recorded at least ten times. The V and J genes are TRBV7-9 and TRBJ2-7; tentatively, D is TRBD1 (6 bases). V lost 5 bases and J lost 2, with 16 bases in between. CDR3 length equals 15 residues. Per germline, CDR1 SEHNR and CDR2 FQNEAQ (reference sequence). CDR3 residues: CASSPTDRWPYEQYF. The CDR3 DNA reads TGTGCCAGCAGCCCCACGGACAGATGGCCCTACGAGCAGTACTTC. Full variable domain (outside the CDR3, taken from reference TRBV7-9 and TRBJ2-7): DTGVSQNPRHKITKRGQNVTFRCDPISEHNRLYWYRQTLGQGPEFLTYFQNEAQLEKSRLLSDRFSAERPKGSFSTLEIQRTEQGDSAMYLCASSPTDRWPYEQYFGPGTRLTVT.

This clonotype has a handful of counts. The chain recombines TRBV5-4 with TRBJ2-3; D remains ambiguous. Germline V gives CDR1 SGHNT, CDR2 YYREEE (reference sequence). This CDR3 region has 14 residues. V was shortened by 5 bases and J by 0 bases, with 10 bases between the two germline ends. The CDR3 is CASSEALSTDTQYF. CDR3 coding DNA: TGTGCCAGCAGTGAGGCGCTGAGCACAGATACGCAGTATTTT.

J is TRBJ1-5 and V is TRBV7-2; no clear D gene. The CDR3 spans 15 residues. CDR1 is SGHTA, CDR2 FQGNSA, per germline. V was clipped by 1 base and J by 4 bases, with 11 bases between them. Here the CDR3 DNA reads TGTGCCAGCAGCTTAGACAGCGCCGTTAATCAGCCCCAGCATTTT. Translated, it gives CASSLDSAVNQPQHF.

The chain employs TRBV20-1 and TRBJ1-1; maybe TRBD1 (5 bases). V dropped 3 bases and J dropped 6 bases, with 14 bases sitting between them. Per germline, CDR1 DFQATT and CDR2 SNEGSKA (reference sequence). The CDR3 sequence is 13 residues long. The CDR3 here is CSASPRGWAEAFF. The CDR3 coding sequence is TGCAGTGCTAGTCCGCGGGGCTGGGCTGAAGCTTTCTTT.

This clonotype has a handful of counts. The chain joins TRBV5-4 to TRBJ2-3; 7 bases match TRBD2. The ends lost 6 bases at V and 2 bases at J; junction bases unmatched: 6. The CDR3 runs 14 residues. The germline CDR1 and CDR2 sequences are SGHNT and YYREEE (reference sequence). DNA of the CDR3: TGTGCCAGCACCACAGCGGGACCCACAGATACGCAGTATTTT. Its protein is CASTTAGPTDTQYF.

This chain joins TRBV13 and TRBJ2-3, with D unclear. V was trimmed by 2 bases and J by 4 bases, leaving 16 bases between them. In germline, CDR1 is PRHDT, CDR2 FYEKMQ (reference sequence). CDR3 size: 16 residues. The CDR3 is CASSLSPVGEADTQYF. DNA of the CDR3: TGTGCCAGCAGCTTAAGCCCGGTGGGTGAGGCAGATACGCAGTATTTT.

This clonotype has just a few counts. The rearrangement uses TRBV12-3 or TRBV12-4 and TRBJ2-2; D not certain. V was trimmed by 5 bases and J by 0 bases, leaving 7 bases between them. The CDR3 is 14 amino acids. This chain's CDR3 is CASSIEANTGELFF. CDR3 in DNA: TGTGCCAGCAGTATTGAGGCGAACACCGGGGAGCTGTTTTTT.

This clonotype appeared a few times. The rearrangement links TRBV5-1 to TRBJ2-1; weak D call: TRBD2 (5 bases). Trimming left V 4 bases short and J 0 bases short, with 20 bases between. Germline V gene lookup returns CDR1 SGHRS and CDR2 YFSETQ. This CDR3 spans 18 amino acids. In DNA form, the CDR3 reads TGCGCCAGCAGCCTTACAGTGAGGACTGCAAGCTCCTACAATGAGCAGTTCTTC. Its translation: CASSLTVRTASSYNEQFF.

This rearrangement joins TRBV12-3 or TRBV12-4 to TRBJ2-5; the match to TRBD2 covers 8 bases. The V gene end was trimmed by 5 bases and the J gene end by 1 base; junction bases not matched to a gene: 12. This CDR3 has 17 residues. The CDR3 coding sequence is TGTGCCAGCAGTGCCCCGGGTGGTAGCGGGATCCAAGAGACCCAGTACTTC. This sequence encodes CASSAPGGSGIQETQYF.

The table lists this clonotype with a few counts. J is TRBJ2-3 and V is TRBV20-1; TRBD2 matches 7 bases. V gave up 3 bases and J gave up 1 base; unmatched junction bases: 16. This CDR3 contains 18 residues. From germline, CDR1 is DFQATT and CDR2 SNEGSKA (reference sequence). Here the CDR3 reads CSASKLNFLAVRTDTQYF. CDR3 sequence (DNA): TGCAGTGCTAGCAAGCTCAATTTCCTAGCGGTACGCACAGATACGCAGTATTTT.